Here is one T cell receptor beta chain with its context. This entry belongs to a study of blood T cell repertoires in COVID-19. Study in general: Acute and convalescent COVID-19 samples came from the United States, Italy and Spain.

Assay used: immunoSEQ multiplex PCR; TCRdb lists only in-frame clones, some missing. The data show hundreds of thousands of clones, with just under 90% seen just once and approximately 10% held by the top ten. The CDR3 loop spans 13 amino acids. CDR1 is MDHEN, CDR2 SYDVKM, per germline. Trimming shortened V by 3 bases and J by 0 bases, and 3 bases separated the two germline ends. V gene TRBV28 combines with J gene TRBJ1-5, with D unclear. Sample: peripheral blood. The sequence was collected from a woman aged 30 to 39 with COVID-19, enrolled during active disease. In DNA form, the CDR3 reads TGTGCCAGCAGTTTCCATAGCAATCAGCCCCAGCATTTT. It encodes CASSFHSNQPQHF.